The TCR beta chain under discussion was sequenced for a study of control samples from healthy donors and cancer patients (dated by TCRdb to 2020 to 2022). Library method: the immunoSEQ multiplex PCR assay. TCRdb re-hosts the immuneACCESS table, in-frame sequences only. Its copies lack some clones; in the studies checked, an unresolved V gene accounts for under half of them, and the cause for the rest is not known. The sample includes about 160,000 clones, with approximately 93% observed a single time. 8.5% of the sample rests with the top ten. CDR1 and CDR2 are read off the germline V gene as MDHEN and SYDVKM. The CDR3 spans 12 residues, from the cysteine through the phenylalanine. Only the CDR3 part of the read is kept: 36 bases, read in frame from the first base. The junction shows trimming of 8 bases on V and 7 bases on J, and the gene matches do not reach 4 bases of it. Note on this clone: Its antigen has not been determined. Per-nucleotide qualities are absent, and no much larger clonotype sits a single base away.

Material for sequencing was blood. The chain is encoded by TRBV28 joined to TRBJ1-5; TRBD1 agrees with 8 junctional bases. The receptor comes from a woman between 35 and 50 years old in good health. The sequence in DNA is TGTGCCAGCGGACAGGGTCCCCAGCCCCAGCATTTT. This codes for CASGQGPQPQHF.